These T cell receptor beta chains were read from a single sample in a study of STAT5B mutations in CD4+ large granular lymphocyte leukemia. Some clones are missing from TCRdb's copy, which holds only in-frame ones; the method was immunoSEQ multiplex PCR. The table has fewer than 35,000 clones, around 70% seen once. The sequenced sample was CD4+ T cells from blood buffy coats. The source is a human donor in good health. Each CDR3 is given with its conserved first and last residue. Each record gives: clone size, J gene, V gene, D gene, CDR3 DNA, CDR3 protein. A D gene is named only where the DNA matches it firmly. Size is omitted from some rows. Given values are once, few, many or a class for expanded clones.

- | TRBJ1-3 | TRBV9 | - | TGTGCCAGCAGCGAGACCCCCCCCCTCGGAGGGGGTTACGGAAACACCATATATTTT | CASSETPPLGGGYGNTIYF
- | TRBJ2-7 | TRBV4-1 | - | TGCGCCAGCAGCCAAGATCTGGGGACTCCTTACGAGCAGTACTTC | CASSQDLGTPYEQYF
- | TRBJ1-1 | TRBV9 | TRBD1 | TGTGCCAGCAGCATCGGACAGGCTGGCACTGAAGCTTTCTTT | CASSIGQAGTEAFF
few | TRBJ2-3 | TRBV9 | - | TGTGCCAGCAGCGCGAATGTGGCAGATACGCAGTATTTT | CASSANVADTQYF
- | TRBJ1-3 | TRBV6-6 | - | TGTGCCAGCAGTGATTCCCCTGGAAACACCATATATTTT | CASSDSPGNTIYF
few | TRBJ1-3 | TRBV30 | - | TGTGCCTGGAGTCGGGGATCTGGAAACACCATATATTTT | CAWSRGSGNTIYF
- | TRBJ2-3 | TRBV5-6 | - | TGTGCCAGCAGCTTCTTTGATACGCAGTATTTT | CASSFFDTQYF
- | TRBJ1-5 | TRBV2 | TRBD1 | TGTGCCAGCACTAGACAGGGAACAAATCAGCCCCAGCATTTT | CASTRQGTNQPQHF
- | TRBJ2-3 | TRBV15 | TRBD1 | TGTGCCACCAGCAGAAACAGGGGGTCGACAGATACGCAGTATTTT | CATSRNRGSTDTQYF
once | TRBJ1-3 | TRBV9 | TRBD1 | TGTGCCAGCAGCGCTAGGGACAGCCCCTCTGGAAACACCATATATTTT | CASSARDSPSGNTIYF
- | TRBJ2-6 | TRBV19 | - | TGTGCCAGTAGTATTGGAGGGCCGAACGGGGCCAACGTCCTGACTTTC | CASSIGGPNGANVLTF
- | TRBJ1-2 | TRBV4-1 | - | TGCGCCAGCAGCCAAGAACTAAACTATGGCTACACCTTC | CASSQELNYGYTF
- | TRBJ1-1 | TRBV5-1 | - | TGCGCCAGCAGTCGCGGGGGGCCCGCTGAAGCTTTCTTT | CASSRGGPAEAFF
few | TRBJ2-5 | TRBV14 | - | TGTGCCAGCAGCCCTCCGGGATCTCACTTTCAAGAGACCCAGTACTTC | CASSPPGSHFQETQYF
- | TRBJ2-7 | TRBV29-1 | TRBD2 | TGCAGCGCGACCTGGGCTAGCGGTCCCTACGAGCAGTACTTC | CSATWASGPYEQYF
once | TRBJ1-2 | TRBV11-2 | - | TGTGCCAGCAGCTTAGGTTTCGGCGGTACAACCTATGGCTACACCTTC | CASSLGFGGTTYGYTF
- | TRBJ2-2 | TRBV29-1 | - | TGCAGCGTTGAAGGGGTTGACATGAACACCGGGGAGCTGTTTTTT | CSVEGVDMNTGELFF
- | TRBJ2-3 | TRBV5-6 | TRBD2 | TGTGCCAGCAGCTTGATAGCGGGGATAACAGATACGCAGTATTTT | CASSLIAGITDTQYF
- | TRBJ2-7 | TRBV27 | - | TGTGCCAGCATGGAATACAGGGCCCCCTCCTACGAGCAGTACTTC | CASMEYRAPSYEQYF
- | TRBJ1-6 | TRBV7-9 | TRBD1 | TGTGCCAGCAGCTTATCAGGGGGAGACGCCCTCCACTTT | CASSLSGGDALHF
- | TRBJ1-6 | TRBV6-1 | - | TGTGCCAGCAGTGAAAGGGGCGTATTGGGAGAGTCGATAAGCTCCTATAATTCACCCCTCCACTTT | CASSERGVLGESISSYNSPLHF
- | TRBJ1-1 | TRBV28 | - | TGTGCCAGCAGTTATCCGGCCCCTGAAGCTTTCTTT | CASSYPAPEAFF
few | TRBJ2-2 | TRBV7-9 | - | TGTGCCAGCAGCACGGACGGGGGGAACACCGGGGAGCTGTTTTTT | CASSTDGGNTGELFF